The clone carrying this T cell receptor (beta chain) was seen only once. This sample was included in a study of T cell responses to AZD1222 COVID-19 vaccine. Clones were read by immunoSEQ multiplex PCR, and TCRdb kept only the in-frame ones, dropping some. The sample consists of roughly 96,000 clones, 88% of them appearing once. Specimen: peripheral blood, collected on day 0 of AZD1222 vaccination. This clonotype originated in an adult in good health.

The CDR3, as DNA: TGTGCCAGCAGTTTGGGGGGGACAGGGGTGAGCGAGCAGTACTTC. Translating gives CASSLGGTGVSEQYF. The rearrangement joins TRBV27 to TRBJ2-7; 10 nucleotides line up with TRBD1. This CDR3 comprises 15 residues. After removal of 3 bases from V and 6 bases from J, the junction contained 8 bases not matched to a gene. Germline assignment: CDR1 MNHEY and CDR2 SMNVEV (reference sequence).